The source of this T cell receptor beta chain is a study of cytomegalovirus exposure and HLA in healthy donors. Study background: A previous analysis identified around 120 million unique TCR beta sequences derived from roughly 190 million T cells. Overall study findings and caveats: The study had only CMV serostatus as immune exposure information. Further analysis was carried out later, and it showed several of the most significant clusters appearing linked to common viral pathogens. Some V segments could not be told apart, so they were left out, TRBV6-2 and TRBV6-3 among them.

This clone has just a few counts. What it recognizes is unknown. Looked up from germline, CDR1 is SNHLY and CDR2 is FYNNEI. The CDR3 is made up of 15 amino acids. The ends were cut back, 5 bases at V and 0 bases at J, with 13 bases in the middle. With 60 Vbeta and 13 Jbeta primers, the PCR was carried out. The method was immunoSEQ multiplex PCR; TCRdb's version includes in-frame clones alone and lacks a portion of them. The data show 70,000 to 100,000 clones, with approximately 80% seen just once and roughly 32% held by the top ten. This sequence originates from a middle-aged man in good health and CMV-seropositive. The genes are TRBV2 and TRBJ2-5; D may be TRBD2 (5 bases). The sequenced sample was PBMCs. In DNA, the CDR3 is TGTGCCAGCAGTCCTCTCACGGGGAACCAAGAGACCCAGTACTTC. It is translated as CASSPLTGNQETQYF.